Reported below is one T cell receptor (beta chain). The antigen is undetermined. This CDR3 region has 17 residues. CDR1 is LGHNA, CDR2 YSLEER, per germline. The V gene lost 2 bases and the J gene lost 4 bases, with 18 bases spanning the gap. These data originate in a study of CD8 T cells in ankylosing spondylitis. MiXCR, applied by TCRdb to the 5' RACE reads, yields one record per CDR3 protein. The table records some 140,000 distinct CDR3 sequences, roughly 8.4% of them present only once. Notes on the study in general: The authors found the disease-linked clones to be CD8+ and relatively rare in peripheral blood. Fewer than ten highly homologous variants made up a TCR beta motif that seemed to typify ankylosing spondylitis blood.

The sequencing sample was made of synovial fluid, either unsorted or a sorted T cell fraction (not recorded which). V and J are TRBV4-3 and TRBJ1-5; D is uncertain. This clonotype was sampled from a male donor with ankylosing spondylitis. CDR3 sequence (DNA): TGCGCCAGCAGCCAAAATTTAAAACTGGGCGGAAATCAGCCCCAGCATTTT. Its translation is CASSQNLKLGGNQPQHF.